Below are 12 T cell receptor beta chains sequenced from a single sample in a study of blood T cell repertoires in COVID-19. Produced via immunoSEQ multiplex PCR; TCRdb's table is partial and in-frame only. Seen here are approximately 100,000 clones, 85% observed once, and the top ten hold over 35%. Sequenced sample: peripheral blood. The receptors stem from an elderly man with acute or convalescent COVID-19.

To note about this clone: The junction and the germline gene differ at one end; a read error may be behind it. The rearrangement uses TRBV6-2 or TRBV6-3 and TRBJ2-7; 7 bases match TRBD2. CDR1 and CDR2 from the germline V gene are MNHEY and SVGEGT. The CDR3 contains 13 residues. This chain's CDR3 is CASSYESAGRDNF. The CDR3 nucleotides read TGTGCCAGCAGTTACGAGTCAGCGGGGCGAGACAACTTC.

This sequence joins TRBV5-1 and TRBJ2-7; weak D call: TRBD1 (6 bases). The CDR3 has 14 residues. Germline V gene sequence: CDR1 SGHRS, CDR2 YFSETQ. V was shortened by 4 bases and J by 0 bases, with 11 bases between the two germline ends. The CDR3 coding sequence is TGCGCCAGCAGCGTAAGGGACACCTCCTACGAGCAGTACTTC. Its protein product is CASSVRDTSYEQYF. The full variable domain, completed using reference TRBV5-1 and TRBJ2-7, is KAGVTQTPRYLIKTRGQQVTLSCSPISGHRSVSWYQQTPGQGLQFLFEYFSETQRNKGNFPGRFSGRQFSNSRSEMNVSTLELGDSALYLCASSVRDTSYEQYFGPGTRLTVT.

V gene TRBV5-1 combines with J gene TRBJ2-5; 7 positions agree with TRBD1. Trimming took 4 bases from V and 1 from J; bases not matched to a gene: 7. The CDR3 is made up of 15 amino acids. Germline loops: CDR1 SGHRS, CDR2 YFSETQ. This chain's CDR3 is CASSLTGNPQETQYF. Written as DNA, the CDR3 is TGCGCCAGCAGCCTGACAGGGAATCCCCAAGAGACCCAGTACTTC. The full variable domain, rest sourced from reference TRBV5-1 and TRBJ2-5, is KAGVTQTPRYLIKTRGQQVTLSCSPISGHRSVSWYQQTPGQGLQFLFEYFSETQRNKGNFPGRFSGRQFSNSRSEMNVSTLELGDSALYLCASSLTGNPQETQYFGPGTRLLVL.

V is TRBV7-9 and J is TRBJ1-2; D gene unclear. This CDR3 has 12 residues. Germline-derived CDR1 and CDR2 are SEHNR and FQNEAQ (reference sequence). V was trimmed by 5 bases and J by 7 bases, leaving 11 bases between them. CDR3 sequence (DNA): TGTGCCAGCAGCAGAACAGCCTTTGGCTACACCTTC. Its translation is CASSRTAFGYTF.

The chain links TRBV27 to TRBJ1-1, with D tentatively TRBD1 (5 bases). This CDR3 has 15 amino acids. CDR1 is MNHEY, CDR2 SMNVEV, per germline (reference sequence). Trimming removed 3 bases at V and 2 bases at J, with 13 bases between. The chain's CDR3 is CASSFSGPINTEAFF. For the CDR3, the DNA is TGTGCCAGCAGTTTTTCAGGGCCTATCAACACTGAAGCTTTCTTT.

This chain joins TRBV5-1 and TRBJ2-1; the match to TRBD1 covers 9 bases. V gave up 4 bases and J gave up 0 bases; unmatched junction bases: 14. CDR1 SGHRS and CDR2 YFSETQ come from the germline V gene. The CDR3 covers 19 residues. CDR3 nucleotide sequence: TGCGCCAGCAGCGGAAACAGGGGGCGGCCTAGCGGCTCCTACAATGAGCAGTTCTTC. Translated: CASSGNRGRPSGSYNEQFF.

The V gene is TRBV5-4, the J gene TRBJ2-2; TRBD1 is a possible D gene (6 bases). V dropped 4 bases and J dropped 5 bases, with 15 bases sitting between them. This CDR3 has 15 residues. The germline V gene has CDR1 SGHNT and CDR2 YYREEE (reference sequence). CDR3 region: CASSTGTLGTGELFF. Here the CDR3 DNA reads TGTGCCAGCAGCACCGGGACATTGGGAACCGGGGAGCTGTTTTTT.

The chain recombines TRBV27 with TRBJ2-7; 9 positions match TRBD1. Per germline, CDR1 MNHEY and CDR2 SMNVEV (reference sequence). The CDR3 length is 14 residues. The V and J ends lost 6 bases and 6 bases, in that order; junction bases with no gene match: 9. The CDR3 nucleotides read TGTGCCAGCAGCCTACAGGGGGCTTCGGGCGAGCAGTACTTC. It specifies CASSLQGASGEQYF.

V is TRBV14 and J is TRBJ1-1; no clear D. Germline CDR1 and CDR2: SGHDN and FVKESK. The CDR3 has 13 amino acids. Trimming removed 5 bases from V and 1 base from J, with 8 bases in between. The CDR3 coding sequence is TGTGCCAGCAGCTTCGCCGGGAACACTGAAGCTTTCTTT. Protein: CASSFAGNTEAFF.

J is TRBJ1-1 and V is TRBV6-5; no firm D call. Deletions cut 1 base from V and 4 bases from J, with 10 bases between. The CDR3 is made up of 14 amino acids. The germline gives CDR1 MNHEY, CDR2 SVGAGI. The CDR3 nucleotides read TGTGCCAGCAGTTACTTACGAGAGGGCACTGAAGCTTTCTTT. Translated, it gives CASSYLREGTEAFF.

The rearrangement uses TRBV9 and TRBJ2-5; D is unresolved. The ends were cut back, 4 bases at V and 0 bases at J, with 7 bases in the middle. The CDR3 loop spans 13 amino acids. The germline gives CDR1 SGDLS, CDR2 YYNGEE. As DNA, the CDR3 is TGTGCCAGCAGCAAACTTGACCAAGAGACCCAGTACTTC. As protein: CASSKLDQETQYF.

V and J are TRBV6-2 or TRBV6-3 and TRBJ2-7; TRBD1 agrees at 9 bases. J was trimmed by 7 bases and V by 6 bases; bases with no gene match: 10. The CDR3 extends over 14 amino acids. Germline loops: CDR1 MNHEY, CDR2 SVGEGT. CDR3 amino acids: CASSLRGQGGEQYF. In DNA form, the CDR3 reads TGTGCCAGCAGCCTTCGGGGACAGGGAGGGGAGCAGTACTTC.